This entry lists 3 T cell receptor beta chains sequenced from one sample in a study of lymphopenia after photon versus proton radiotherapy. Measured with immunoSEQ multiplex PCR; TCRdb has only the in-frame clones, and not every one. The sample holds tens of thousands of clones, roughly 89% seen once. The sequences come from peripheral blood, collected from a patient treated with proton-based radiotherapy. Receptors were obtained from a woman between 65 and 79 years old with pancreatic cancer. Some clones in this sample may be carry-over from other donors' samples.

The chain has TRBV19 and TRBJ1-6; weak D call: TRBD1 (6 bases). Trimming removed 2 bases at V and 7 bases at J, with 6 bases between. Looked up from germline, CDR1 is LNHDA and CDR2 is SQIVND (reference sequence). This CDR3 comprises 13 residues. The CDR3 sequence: CASSIQGNSPLHF. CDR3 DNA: TGTGCCAGTAGTATACAGGGGAATTCACCCCTCCACTTT.

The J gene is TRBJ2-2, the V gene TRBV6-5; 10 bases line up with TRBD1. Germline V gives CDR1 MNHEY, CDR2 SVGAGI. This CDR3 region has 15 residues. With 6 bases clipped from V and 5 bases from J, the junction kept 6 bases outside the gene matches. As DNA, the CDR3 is TGTGCCAGCAGCCTGGACAGGGGGAGTACCGGGGAGCTGTTTTTT. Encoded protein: CASSLDRGSTGELFF.

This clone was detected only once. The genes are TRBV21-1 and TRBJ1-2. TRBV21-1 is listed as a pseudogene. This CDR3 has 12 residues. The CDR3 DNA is TGTGCCACACATAGAATCAACTATGGCTACACCTTC. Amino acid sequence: CATHRINYGYTF.